One and the same sample provided the 18 T cell receptor beta chains below, sequenced in a study of PD-1 blockade in classical Hodgkin lymphoma. The table came from immunoSEQ multiplex PCR; TCRdb's copy has only in-frame clones and leaves some out. The sample yields approximately 61,000 clones, 87% seen once. Time point of the sample: cycle 4 day 1 (C4D1), after six to seven weeks of nivolumab. No patient escaped relapse after autologous stem cell transplantation, and brentuximab vedotin exposure varied. The sequences come from peripheral blood mononuclear cells (PBMCs), collected before the fourth cycle of nivolumab. The receptors here all came from a human donor with classical Hodgkin lymphoma.

The chain is built from TRBV5-1 and TRBJ1-1, with TRBD1 matching 8 bases. V lost 2 bases and J lost 4; bases outside the gene matches: 1. This CDR3 spans 13 amino acids. Germline values: CDR1 SGHRS, CDR2 YFSETQ. The CDR3 spells CASSLTGGTEAFF. Here the CDR3 DNA reads TGCGCCAGCAGCTTAACAGGGGGCACTGAAGCTTTCTTT. The full variable domain, rest sourced from reference TRBV5-1 and TRBJ1-1, is KAGVTQTPRYLIKTRGQQVTLSCSPISGHRSVSWYQQTPGQGLQFLFEYFSETQRNKGNFPGRFSGRQFSNSRSEMNVSTLELGDSALYLCASSLTGGTEAFFGQGTRLTVV.

The V gene is TRBV19, the J gene TRBJ2-7; TRBD2 matches at 14 bases. This CDR3 spans 15 amino acids. Germline V CDR1 and CDR2: LNHDA, SQIVND (reference sequence). Germline trimming cut 3 bases from V and 5 bases from J; bases unmatched to any gene: 3. The CDR3 reads CASSIGLAGGNEQYF. Here the CDR3 DNA reads TGTGCCAGTAGTATTGGACTAGCGGGGGGAAACGAGCAGTACTTC.

V gene TRBV27 combines with J gene TRBJ2-3; D may be TRBD2 (5 bases). Trimming stripped 5 bases from V and 6 bases from J, with 21 bases between. Per germline, CDR1 MNHEY and CDR2 SMNVEV (reference sequence). The CDR3 totals 16 residues. The CDR3 coding sequence is TGTGCCAGCAGTCAGGTCGGGCTCCACGGGGTGGATACGCAGTATTTT. Its protein is CASSQVGLHGVDTQYF.

J is TRBJ1-1 and V is TRBV7-8; 7 nucleotides match TRBD1. Germline loops: CDR1 SGHVS, CDR2 FQNEAQ. The ends lost 7 bases at V and 1 base at J; junction bases unmatched: 6. The CDR3 loop spans 14 amino acids. In DNA form, the CDR3 reads TGTGCCAGCAAGTCCCAGGGGGGGAACACTGAAGCTTTCTTT. Residues: CASKSQGGNTEAFF. The full variable domain, completed using reference TRBV7-8 and TRBJ1-1, is GAGVSQSPRYKVAKRGQDVALRCDPISGHVSLFWYQQALGQGPEFLTYFQNEAQLDKSGLPSDRFFAERPEGSVSTLKIQRTQQEDSAVYLCASKSQGGNTEAFFGQGTRLTVV.

This clone showed up just once. The V and J genes are TRBV11-3 and TRBJ2-3; TRBD2 matches at 9 bases. The CDR3 has 14 amino acids. CDR1 is SGHNT, CDR2 YENEEA, per germline. V lost 5 bases to trimming and J lost 4 bases; unmatched junction nucleotides: 4. The CDR3 DNA is TGTGCCAGCAGCCCCGGGACTAGCTCAGATACGCAGTATTTT. This encodes CASSPGTSSDTQYF.

V gene TRBV18 combines with J gene TRBJ2-7; D may be TRBD2 (7 bases). V was clipped by 6 bases and J by 4 bases, with 13 bases between them. This CDR3 region has 13 residues. Germline CDR1 reads KGHSH; CDR2 reads LQKENI. The CDR3 DNA follows: TGTGCCAGCTCCGAGGGGGGGGGATACGAGCAGTACTTC. It yields the protein CASSEGGGYEQYF.

The chain uses TRBV6-5 and TRBJ1-1; 7 bases match TRBD1. Looked up from germline, CDR1 is MNHEY and CDR2 is SVGAGI. This CDR3 comprises 14 residues. The junction had 12 bases not matched to a gene; V was cut back by 6 bases and J by 8 bases. The CDR3 loop reads CASSRDSTRPEAFF. CDR3 bases: TGTGCCAGCAGCAGGGACAGCACGCGGCCCGAAGCTTTCTTT.

This clone was found once. The chain recombines TRBV20-1 with TRBJ1-1; D is uncertain. Germline CDR1 and CDR2: DFQATT and SNEGSKA (reference sequence). The V end lost 7 bases, the J end lost 8 bases, and 14 bases lay between the germline ends. The CDR3 has 11 residues. CDR3 bases: TGCAGTGGGACGAAAGGGAGGGAAGCTTTCTTT. This encodes CSGTKGREAFF.

The rearrangement uses TRBV19 and TRBJ2-1, with D perhaps TRBD2 (6 bases). The CDR3 is 16 amino acids. Per the germline V gene, CDR1 is LNHDA and CDR2 is SQIVND (reference sequence). V shed 1 base and J shed 3 bases, with 13 bases lying between them. The CDR3 DNA follows: TGTGCCAGTAGTATAGGGGGGACTCCAAACTACAATGAGCAGTTCTTC. Its translation is CASSIGGTPNYNEQFF.

The chain employs TRBV7-9 and TRBJ2-3; D uncertain. Trimming removed 5 bases from V and 2 bases from J, with 8 bases in between. Germline V gives CDR1 SEHNR, CDR2 FQNEAQ (reference sequence). This CDR3 is built from 13 residues. The CDR3 DNA sequence: TGTGCCAGCAGCCCCACCCCCACAGATACGCAGTATTTT. As protein: CASSPTPTDTQYF.

This rearrangement joins TRBV5-1 to TRBJ2-3; 10 bases align to TRBD2. CDR1 is SGHRS, CDR2 YFSETQ, per germline. CDR3 length: 14 amino acids. Trimming at V came to 6 bases and at J to 6 bases, leaving 7 bases not matched to a gene. Written as DNA, the CDR3 is TGCGCCAGCACCTTAGCGGGGGGCAAGGATACGCAGTATTTT. It yields the protein CASTLAGGKDTQYF.

The rearrangement joins TRBV5-1 to TRBJ2-5; perhaps TRBD1 as D (6 bases). The V end was cut by 0 bases, the J end by 5 bases, with 17 bases between. This CDR3 has 16 residues. Germline V gene data show CDR1 as SGHRS and CDR2 as YFSETQ. CDR3 sequence reads: CASSLGGSGQRETQYF. The CDR3, as DNA: TGCGCCAGCAGCTTGGGGGGTTCCGGACAGAGGGAGACCCAGTACTTC.

J is TRBJ2-1 and V is TRBV9; 9 positions match TRBD1. Germline V gene sequence: CDR1 SGDLS, CDR2 YYNGEE. V shed 7 bases and J 8 bases; nucleotides not matched to a gene: 7. This CDR3 comprises 13 residues. CDR3: CASEGQGFDEQFF. The CDR3 DNA reads as TGTGCCAGCGAAGGACAGGGGTTTGATGAGCAGTTCTTC. The variable domain in full, with the rest retrieved from reference TRBV9 and TRBJ2-1, is DSGVTQTPKHLITATGQRVTLRCSPRSGDLSVYWYQQSLDQGLQFLIQYYNGEERAKGNILERFSAQQFPDLHSELNLSSLELGDSALYFCASEGQGFDEQFFGPGTRLTVL.

The chain's CDR3 is CASSLVGGGYRGNTEAFF. CDR3 nucleotides: TGTGCCAGCAGCTTAGTGGGGGGCGGTTATAGAGGGAACACTGAAGCTTTCTTT. The gene calls are TRBV11-3 and TRBJ1-1; possibly TRBD1 for D (6 bases). Germline V gives CDR1 SGHNT, CDR2 YENEEA. Trimming shortened V by 1 base and J by 1 base, and 19 bases separated the two germline ends. This CDR3 is built from 18 residues.

The CDR3 DNA is TGTGCCTGGTGTCAGGGTTTGGATGAGCAGTTCTTC. Translating it yields CAWCQGLDEQFF. The chain is built from TRBV30 and TRBJ2-1; D is perhaps TRBD1 (5 bases). V lost 5 bases to trimming and J lost 8 bases, with 13 bases between them. The CDR3 spans 12 residues. Per the germline V gene, CDR1 is GTSNPN and CDR2 is SVGIG (reference sequence).

J is TRBJ2-7 and V is TRBV6-6; D is undetermined. The V end lost 2 bases, the J end lost 1 base, and 9 bases lay between the germline ends. The CDR3 covers 14 residues. Germline CDR1 reads MNHNY; CDR2 reads SVGAGI (reference sequence). The CDR3 loop reads CASSYPDVSYEQYF. The DNA of the CDR3 is TGTGCCAGCAGTTACCCGGACGTTTCCTACGAGCAGTACTTC.

V gene TRBV2 combines with J gene TRBJ2-5; no reliable D call. Trimming pared 6 bases from V and 5 bases from J, leaving 16 bases between. The CDR3 contains 14 residues. Germline CDR1 SNHLY, CDR2 FYNNEI. CDR3 amino acids: CASRDGPFFETQYF. The CDR3 DNA sequence: TGTGCCAGCAGGGATGGTCCCTTCTTCGAGACCCAGTACTTC.

Notes on this clone: The limits of the CDR3 on the DNA are not certain, so only TCRdb's listed CDR3 is given. The chain carries TRBV7-5 and TRBJ1-5; the table's D call, TRBD1, was not checked against the DNA. TRBV7-5 is labeled a pseudogene. Termini included, the CDR3 measures 16 amino acids. The CDR3 is CVRSLVARGSNQPQHF.